This record looks at one T cell receptor beta chain sequence and its context. This clonotype was detected a few times. Its antigen is currently not known. No base-level quality is on record; no much larger clone is a single base apart. CDR1 and CDR2 are drawn from the germline V gene: SGHTA, FQGNSA. The CDR3 holds 19 amino acids from the cysteine to the phenylalanine. Only the CDR3 DNA is retained, 57 bases long and in frame from the first base. Trimming removed 4 bases from V and 0 bases from J; the gene matches leave 9 bases unexplained. The data originate from a study of blood T cells in healthy people across ages (dated by TCRdb to 2013 to 2016). Some background on the complete study: In model experiments, roughly one uniquely barcoded TCR beta cDNA molecule per two T cells was captured by template switching. Two additional independent replicas of 1 million unique cDNA reads from the same blood draw were analyzed for two donors (one aged 18 to 30 and one aged 80 or older). To avoid experimental bias, donors of different ages were spread randomly across the sequencing lanes. To track age-related changes in TCR beta repertoire diversity, the study relied on deep sequencing normalized with unique cDNA molecular identifiers. Four age groups were formed from the donors: young (average approximately 15 years), middle-aged (approximately 40), aged (about 62) and long-lived (82). Study-wide findings and limitations: The percentage of naive T cells measured by flow cytometry correlated strongly with observed TCR beta diversity. The long-lived group showed more naive CD4+ T cells, fewer expanded clones and increased TCR diversity than the aged group, suggesting age selection. Because donor CMV infection status was unknown, age-related changes in expanded clonotypes were potentially confounded. Estimates of total diversity based on one million sequenced T cells were regarded as lower bounds and as underestimates. Observed TCR beta diversity per million T cells fell roughly linearly with age, and a significant reduction was already apparent by age around 44. Because profiling used bulk unsorted PBMCs, naive and antigen-experienced compartments could not be compared conclusively.

To prepare the library, 5' RACE was applied. Instrument on record: Illumina HiSeq 2500. A second PCR of roughly 6 to 11 cycles was performed with a sample-barcoded 5' primer and a J-beta primer mix. A unique molecular identifier was introduced onto each TCR beta cDNA molecule by a template-switch 5' adaptor carrying 12 random nucleotides. Each sample yielded at least 3 million CDR3-containing paired-end reads. All of the RNA was converted into first-strand cDNA using the Mint cDNA synthesis kit, with a TRBC-specific oligonucleotide serving as the primer. All cDNA was treated with uracil-DNA glycosylase and then went through a first 18-cycle PCR with the universal primers M1SS and BC2_uni_R. The authors' analysis ran thus. Each sample was normalized by randomly selecting 1 million high-quality reads, each carrying a distinct molecular identifier. Reads sharing molecular identifiers were discarded rather than binned into consensus sequences. MiTCR, set to a Q25 quality threshold and the strictest error-elimination algorithm, was used for CDR3 identification, clonotype clustering and error correction. A nonparametric unseen species model with Euler transformation was used to estimate a lower bound on total TCR beta diversity. In-frame beta chains were kept once TCRdb had trimmed the public reads at Q25 with fastp and called clones with MiXCR. Each CDR3 protein gets just one entry, which takes the most common genes and DNA from the rows behind it. TCRdb, rather than the study authors, made the V and J calls. The sample profile shows around 1,500,000 distinct CDR3 sequences; roughly 30% of them were found once. Less than 9.5% of the sample belongs to the ten largest clones.

The donors were under 40 Caucasian individuals from Russia, aged roughly 6 to 100 years, who were systemically healthy. About 10 milliliters of peripheral blood were drawn from each donor into EDTA-treated Vacutainer tubes. Ficoll-Paque density-gradient centrifugation was used to isolate PBMCs, with at least 6 million per sample. Total RNA was extracted from PBMCs with Trizol reagent, with at least 6 micrograms obtained per sample. For every donor, flow cytometry on a PBMC aliquot measured the percentage of naive CD45RAhigh/CD27high T cells. The TCR originated in a woman aged 30 to 39 in good health. The chain is encoded by TRBV7-2 joined to TRBJ2-3; 14 central nucleotides agree with TRBD2. Material: blood. The DNA sequence is TGTGCCAGCAGCTCGCGGGGACTAGCGGGAGTGGGTAGCACAGATACGCAGTATTTT. This sequence encodes CASSSRGLAGVGSTDTQYF.